The sequence of this TCR beta chain was determined in a study of beta chain features in type 1 diabetes. At the level of the study: Cell yields, gender and age were similar in healthy donors and patients.

Blood was drawn once from each donor into heparinised tubes. The draws averaged about 110 mL. The study reverse transcribed the entire isolated RNA, so it sequenced expressed TCRB transcripts. The table came from immunoSEQ multiplex PCR; TCRdb's copy has only in-frame clones and leaves some out. The data hold 60,000 to 75,000 clones, with approximately 59% observed a single time. This CDR3 comprises 15 residues. Germline CDR1 is LGHNA and CDR2 is YNFKEQ. The trim removed 0 bases at V and 3 bases at J, leaving 4 bases unmatched. This clone occurred once. The clonotype comes from a woman between 18 and 30 years old in good health. Sequencing was carried out using Tregs from blood. V is TRBV4-2 and J is TRBJ2-7; 8 bases line up with TRBD2. This CDR3 reads CASSQDLAGGYEQYF. Written as DNA, the CDR3 is TGTGCCAGCAGCCAAGACCTTGCGGGGGGCTACGAGCAGTACTTC.